The present T cell receptor beta chain was sequenced within a study of T cell changes during pregnancy in multiple sclerosis. Sequencing used immunoSEQ multiplex PCR; TCRdb keeps in-frame clones, though not all of them. Of around 65,000 clones in the sample, roughly 90% are singletons; the top ten hold 2.5% to 4%. The germline V gene has CDR1 MDHEN and CDR2 SYDVKM. The V gene end was trimmed by 4 bases and the J gene end by 3 bases; junction bases not matched to a gene: 8. The CDR3 has 15 residues. This chain connects TRBV28 to TRBJ2-5; TRBD2 agrees at 7 bases. The sequence was collected from a female donor in good health, enrolled as a control in a pregnancy study. This sample comprised peripheral blood, obtained in the first trimester of pregnancy. CDR3 DNA: TGTGCCAGCAGTTCTTCTAGCGGACCAAAAGAGACCCAGTACTTC. Encoded protein: CASSSSSGPKETQYF.